This T cell receptor beta chain was found in a study of PD-1 blockade in classical Hodgkin lymphoma. This clone appeared a few times. Antigen: not known. The repertoire was sequenced with immunoSEQ multiplex PCR; TCRdb's copy has only in-frame clones and lacks some. The table shows more than 25,000 clones, with under 85% occurring only once. Study results and caveats: Sources of repertoire differences remain undefined, possibly disease activity or prior therapy. Reports indicated that newly diagnosed patients had lower baseline TCR diversity than healthy donors did.

Each patient's relapse followed autologous stem cell transplantation, and brentuximab vedotin exposure varied. V trimming: 7 bases; J trimming: 7 bases; junction bases outside the gene matches: 10. This CDR3 region has 13 residues. Germline CDR1 SQVTM, CDR2 ANQGSEA. The specimen was peripheral blood mononuclear cells (PBMCs), collected before the second cycle of nivolumab. The rearrangement joins TRBV29-1 to TRBJ1-5; 7 bases line up with TRBD1. The sequence derives from a human donor with classical Hodgkin lymphoma. The CDR3 region is CSAKQGTEQPQHF. The CDR3 DNA reads as TGCAGCGCCAAACAGGGGACGGAACAGCCCCAGCATTTT.